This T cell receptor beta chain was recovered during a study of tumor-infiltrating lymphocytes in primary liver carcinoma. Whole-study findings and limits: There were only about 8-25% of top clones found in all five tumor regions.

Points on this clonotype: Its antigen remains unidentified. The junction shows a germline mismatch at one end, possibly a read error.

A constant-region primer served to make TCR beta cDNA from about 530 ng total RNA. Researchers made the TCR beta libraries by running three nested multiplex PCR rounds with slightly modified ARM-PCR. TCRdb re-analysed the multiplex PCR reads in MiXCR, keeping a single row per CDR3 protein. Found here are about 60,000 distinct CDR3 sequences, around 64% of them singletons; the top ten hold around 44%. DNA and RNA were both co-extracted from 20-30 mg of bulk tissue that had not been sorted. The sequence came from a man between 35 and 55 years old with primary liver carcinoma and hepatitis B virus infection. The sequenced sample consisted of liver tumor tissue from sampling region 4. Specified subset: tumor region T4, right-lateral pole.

Here the CDR3 DNA reads TGTGCCAGCAGCTTGGAGGGCCAAGAAACCCAGTACTTC. This gives the protein CASSLEGQETQYF. This sequence joins TRBV5-4 and TRBJ2-5; no firm D call. CDR1 and CDR2 (germline): SGHNT, YYREEE (reference sequence). The CDR3 covers 13 residues. Complete variable domain (other parts from reference TRBV5-4 and TRBJ2-5): ETGVTQSPTHLIKTRGQQVTLRCSSQSGHNTVSWYQQALGQGPQFIFQYYREEENGRGNFPPRFSGLQFPNYSSELNVNALELDDSALYLCASSLEGQETQYFGPGTRLLVL.